This T cell receptor beta chain originates from a study of blood T cell repertoires in COVID-19. Ages ranged from about 18 to 100 years, with residence in approximately 23 US areas. Researchers sorted participants into cohorts using their self-reported clinical history. Recovered status applied to Cohort 3 donors who had two consecutive negative PCRs. It also applied to those with clearance or with symptom resolution. Authors' methods: Estimation of nucleated cell counts relied on the amplification of reference gene primers. Using immunoSEQ multiplex PCR, the repertoire was profiled, and TCRdb retains in-frame clones only, with some absent. V, J and clone size derive from that table, while D and trimming were established from the DNA sequence. Of about 140,000 clones detected, over 80% appear once; the ten largest clones hold roughly 12%. Source material: PBMCs or T cells enriched from blood (not recorded which). The sequence was collected from a man aged 55 to 70 who had recovered from COVID-19.

CDR3 sequence reads: CASSQRRGSVDTQYF. CDR3 DNA: TGTGCCAGCAGCCAACGGCGGGGGTCTGTCGATACGCAGTATTTT. This sequence joins TRBV3-1 (or the pseudogene TRBV3-2) and TRBJ2-3, with 7 bases fitting TRBD2. Looked up from germline, CDR1 is LGHDT and CDR2 is YNNKEL (reference sequence). The CDR3 totals 15 residues. The ends lost 2 bases at V and 6 bases at J; junction bases unmatched: 8.